Reported below is one T cell receptor (beta chain). The antigen is not known. A J-beta primer mix and a sample-barcoded 5' primer were used in a second PCR of roughly 6 to 12 cycles. TCRdb reprocessed the 5' RACE reads via MiXCR and lists one record per CDR3 protein. The sample shows hundreds of thousands of distinct CDR3 sequences, roughly 64% of them seen only once. These data originate in a study of blood T cells in healthy people across ages. Findings and caveats of the study: Per million T cells, TCR beta diversity dropped roughly linearly as age increased. When one million T cells were used, diversity estimates were thought to be underestimates.

Germline CDR1 LNHNV, CDR2 YYDKDF (reference sequence). The CDR3 loop spans 13 amino acids. The V gene lost 0 bases and the J gene lost 7 bases, with 9 bases spanning the gap. This clonotype originated in a man aged 25 to 40 in good health. This chain uses TRBV15 with TRBJ1-2; D unresolved. The sequencing sample was made of blood. In DNA, the CDR3 is TGTGCCACCAGCAGAGATTTTGGTGGTGGCTACACCTTC. Amino acids: CATSRDFGGGYTF.